A single sample gave rise to the 6 T cell receptor beta chains below, sequenced in a study of shared clonotypes between healthy human individuals. CD8 cells regarded as naive lacked CD45RO, were positively chosen for CCR7, and omitted terminally differentiated effector memory CD45RA+ cells. Sequencing was performed with immunoSEQ multiplex PCR; in TCRdb, only in-frame clones are kept and a portion is missing. The data show about 2.1 million clones, about 92% seen once. What was sequenced was naive CD8+ T cells from PBMCs. The source is a man younger than 35 in good health. Some clones in this sample may be carry-over from other donors' samples.

The chain couples TRBV27 to TRBJ2-3; 9 nucleotides match TRBD2. The CDR3 consists of 15 residues. V dropped 6 bases and J dropped 4; count of bases not matched to a gene: 8. Germline CDR1 reads MNHEY; CDR2 reads SMNVEV (reference sequence). The CDR3 coding sequence is TGTGCCAGCAGGACGGGACTAGCTAGCGCAGATACGCAGTATTTT. This encodes CASRTGLASADTQYF.

This sequence joins TRBV5-1 and TRBJ2-2; D is undetermined. This CDR3 has 15 amino acids. Trimming removed 0 bases from V and 6 bases from J, with 12 bases in between. Germline loops: CDR1 SGHRS, CDR2 YFSETQ. The CDR3 loop is CASSLAPGAPGELFF. The CDR3 DNA is TGCGCCAGCAGCTTGGCGCCAGGCGCACCCGGGGAGCTGTTTTTT.

The rearrangement links TRBV27 to TRBJ2-1, with D hard to call. V lost 3 bases and J lost 10, with 13 bases in between. The CDR3 contains 13 residues. Germline CDR1 reads MNHEY; CDR2 reads SMNVEV (reference sequence). The CDR3 reads CASSFPGPAEQFF. CDR3 coding DNA: TGTGCCAGCAGTTTTCCCGGACCCGCCGAGCAGTTCTTC.

This chain's CDR3 is CASSLSVRVESEKLFF. The CDR3 DNA follows: TGTGCCAGCAGTTTATCGGTCCGGGTAGAATCGGAAAAACTGTTTTTT. The chain couples TRBV27 to TRBJ1-4, with no clear D. Trimming left V 0 bases short and J 8 bases short, with 16 bases between. CDR1 MNHEY and CDR2 SMNVEV come from the germline V gene (reference sequence). This CDR3 has 16 residues. Full variable domain (outside the CDR3, taken from reference TRBV27 and TRBJ1-4): EAQVTQNPRYLITVTGKKLTVTCSQNMNHEYMSWYRQDPGLGLRQIYYSMNVEVTDKGDVPEGYKVSRKEKRNFPLILESPSPNQTSLYFCASSLSVRVESEKLFFGSGTQLSVL.

The rearrangement joins TRBV6-1 to TRBJ2-1; D gene unclear. V lost 6 bases, J lost 4 bases, and 7 bases lay in between. The length of the CDR3 is 12 residues. In germline, CDR1 is MNHNS, CDR2 SASEGT. In DNA, the CDR3 is TGTGCCAGCAGGCCACTATACAATGAGCAGTTCTTC. Protein sequence: CASRPLYNEQFF.

The genes are TRBV25-1 and TRBJ2-6; 7 bases are a match to TRBD1. V lost 4 bases and J lost 2; bases outside the gene matches: 8. CDR3 size: 17 residues. The germline V gene encodes CDR1 MGHDK and CDR2 SYGVNS. The CDR3 bases are TGTGCCAGCAGTGGCCCGGGACAGTGGCCTGGGGCCAACGTCCTGACTTTC. This translates into CASSGPGQWPGANVLTF. Filled out from reference TRBV25-1 and TRBJ2-6, the complete variable domain reads EADIYQTPRYLVIGTGKKITLECSQTMGHDKMYWYQQDPGMELHLIHYSYGVNSTEKGDLSSESTVSRIRTEHFPLTLESARPSHTSQYLCASSGPGQWPGANVLTFGAGSRLTVL.